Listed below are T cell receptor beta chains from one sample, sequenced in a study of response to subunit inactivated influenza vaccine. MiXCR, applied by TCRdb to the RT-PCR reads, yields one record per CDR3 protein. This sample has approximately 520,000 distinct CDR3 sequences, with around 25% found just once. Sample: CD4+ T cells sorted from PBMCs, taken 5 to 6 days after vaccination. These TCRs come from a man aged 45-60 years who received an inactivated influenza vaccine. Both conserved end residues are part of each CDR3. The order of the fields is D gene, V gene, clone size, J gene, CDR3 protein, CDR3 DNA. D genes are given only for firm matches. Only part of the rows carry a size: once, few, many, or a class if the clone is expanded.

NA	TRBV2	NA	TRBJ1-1	CASSEQDTEAFF	TGTGCCAGCAGCGAACAGGACACTGAAGCTTTCTTT
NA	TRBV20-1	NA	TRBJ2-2	CSARGPTRRSNTGELFF	TGCAGTGCTAGAGGTCCCACGCGGCGATCGAACACCGGGGAGCTGTTTTTT
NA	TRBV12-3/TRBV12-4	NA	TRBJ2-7	CASTVGPGGEQYF	TGTGCCAGCACTGTGGGTCCCGGGGGCGAGCAGTACTTC
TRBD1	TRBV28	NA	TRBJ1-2	CASSPGGSGYTF	TGTGCCAGCAGTCCAGGGGGCTCCGGCTACACCTTC
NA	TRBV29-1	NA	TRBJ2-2	CSVAVIRGGTGELFF	TGCAGCGTGGCAGTCATCAGGGGTGGTACCGGGGAGCTGTTTTTT
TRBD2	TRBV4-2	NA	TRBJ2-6	CASSQAWLAGGGTGANVLTF	TGTGCCAGCAGCCAAGCTTGGCTAGCGGGAGGAGGGACTGGGGCCAACGTCCTGACTTTC
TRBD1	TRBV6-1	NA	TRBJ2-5	CASRGTGGAETQYF	TGTGCCAGCAGGGGGACAGGGGGCGCGGAGACCCAGTACTTC
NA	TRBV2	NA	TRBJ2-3	CATRQSEDTQYF	TGTGCCACGCGTCAGTCCGAAGATACGCAGTATTTT
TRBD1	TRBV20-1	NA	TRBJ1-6	CSARPTGNNSPLHF	TGCAGTGCTAGGCCGACAGGGAATAATTCACCCCTCCACTTT
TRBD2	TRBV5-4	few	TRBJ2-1	CASSLGGLAGSNEQFF	TGTGCCAGCAGCTTGGGGGGATTAGCGGGAAGCAATGAGCAGTTCTTC
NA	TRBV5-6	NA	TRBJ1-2	CASSLGPTGGYTF	TGTGCCAGCAGCTTGGGGCCTACTGGCGGCTACACCTTC
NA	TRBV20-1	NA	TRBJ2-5	CSASEGGQETQYF	TGCAGTGCTAGCGAGGGGGGACAAGAGACCCAGTACTTC
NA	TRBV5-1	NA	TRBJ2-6	CASSSLRGRTSGANVLTF	TGCGCCAGCAGCTCCTTGCGGGGCCGGACATCTGGGGCCAACGTCCTGACTTTC
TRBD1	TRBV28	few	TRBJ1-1	CASRGGTGGTEAFF	TGTGCCAGCAGGGGGGGGACAGGGGGCACTGAAGCTTTCTTT
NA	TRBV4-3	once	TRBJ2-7	CASSPRDSPPEQYF	TGCGCCAGCAGCCCCCGGGACTCCCCTCCGGAGCAGTACTTC
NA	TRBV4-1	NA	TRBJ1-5	CASSQDREYSNQPQHF	TGCGCCAGCAGCCAAGATAGGGAGTATAGCAATCAGCCCCAGCATTTT
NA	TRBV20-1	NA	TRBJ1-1	CSARDPTVNTEAFF	TGCAGTGCTAGAGACCCGACAGTGAACACTGAAGCTTTCTTT
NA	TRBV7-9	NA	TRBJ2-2	CASSLGYRPPSGELFF	TGTGCCAGCAGCTTAGGCTACCGGCCACCGAGCGGGGAGCTGTTTTTT
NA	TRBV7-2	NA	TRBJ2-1	CASSLVYRSPNEQFF	TGTGCCAGCAGCTTAGTATACCGATCCCCCAATGAGCAGTTCTTC
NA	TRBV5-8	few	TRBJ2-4	CASSLLATLAKNIQYF	TGTGCCAGCAGCTTGCTAGCGACACTAGCCAAAAACATTCAGTACTTC
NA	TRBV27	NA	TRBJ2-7	CASSPYLGRGTYEQYF	TGTGCCAGCAGTCCATACTTGGGGAGAGGTACATACGAGCAGTACTTC
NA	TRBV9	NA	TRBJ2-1	CASSVGGLPHNEQFF	TGTGCCAGCAGCGTAGGTGGACTACCCCACAATGAGCAGTTCTTC
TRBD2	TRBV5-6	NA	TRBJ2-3	CASSFIVRRERTDTQYF	TGTGCCAGCAGCTTTATAGTGAGGCGGGAGCGTACAGATACGCAGTATTTT
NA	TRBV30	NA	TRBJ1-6	CAWSDLEYSPLHF	TGTGCCTGGAGTGACTTGGAATATTCACCCCTCCACTTT
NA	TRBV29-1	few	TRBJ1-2	CSVEDQGSGYTF	TGCAGCGTTGAAGATCAAGGGTCAGGCTACACCTTC
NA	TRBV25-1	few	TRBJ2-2	CASSALRDTGELFF	TGTGCCAGCAGTGCACTGAGGGACACCGGGGAGCTGTTTTTT
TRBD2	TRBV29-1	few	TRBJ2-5	CSVGSSGRLETQYF	TGCAGCGTTGGCTCCAGCGGGAGGTTAGAGACCCAGTACTTC